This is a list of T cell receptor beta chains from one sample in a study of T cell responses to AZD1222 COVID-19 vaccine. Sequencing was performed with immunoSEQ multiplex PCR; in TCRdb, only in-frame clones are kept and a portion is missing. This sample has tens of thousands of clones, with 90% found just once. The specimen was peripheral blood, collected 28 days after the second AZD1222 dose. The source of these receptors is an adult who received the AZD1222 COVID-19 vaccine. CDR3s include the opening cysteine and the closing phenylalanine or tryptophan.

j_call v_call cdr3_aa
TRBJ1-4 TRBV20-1 CSGDSGEKLFF
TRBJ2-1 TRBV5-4 CASSPSGRRNNEQFF
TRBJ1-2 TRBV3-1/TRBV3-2 CASSQAYGYTF
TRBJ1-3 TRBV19 CASSIGWRNTIYF
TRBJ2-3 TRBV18 CASSPRGSGGTNTQYF
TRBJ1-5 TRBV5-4 CASSRSRDSNQPQHF
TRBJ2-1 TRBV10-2 CAAQTSGVPNEQFF
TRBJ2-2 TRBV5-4 CATYSLTRTSTGELFF
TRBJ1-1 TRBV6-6 CASSQTSQGVFGTEAFF
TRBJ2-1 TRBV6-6 CASSSGGSGGYNEQFF
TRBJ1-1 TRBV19 CASSEDGLSPEAFF
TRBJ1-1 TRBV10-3 CAISGGGQIVSEAFF
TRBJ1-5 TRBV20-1 CSASPSGGADQPQHF
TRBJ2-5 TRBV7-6 CASSFPGETQYF
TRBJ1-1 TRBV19 CASSAGQNTEAFF
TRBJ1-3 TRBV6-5 CASSRGTGNTIYF
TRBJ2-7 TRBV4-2 CASSQESVQRSYEQYF
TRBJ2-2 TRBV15 CATSRGGQGNGGELFF